The 27 T cell receptor beta chains below all came from one sample that was sequenced in a study of identical twins. TCRdb used MiXCR to reprocess the 5' RACE reads, holding one entry per CDR3 protein. This sample carries more than 400,000 distinct CDR3 sequences, roughly 15% of them seen once, and the ten largest clones take roughly 0.44%. A further study also used this sample, focusing on yellow fever vaccine responses in identical twins.

Sample: CD4+ T cells sorted from blood. These TCRs come from a woman aged 18-29 years in good health.

This clonotype showed up just a few times. V is TRBV28 and J is TRBJ2-7; 8 bases are a match to TRBD1. Losses at the gene ends were 6 bases for V and 3 bases for J; bases not matched to a gene: 7. This CDR3 has 14 amino acids. Germline assignment: CDR1 MDHEN and CDR2 SYDVKM. For the CDR3, the DNA is TGTGCCAGCAGATCAGGGACAGGACTCTACGAGCAGTACGTC. It specifies CASRSGTGLYEQYV.

The sample holds a few counts of this clonotype. The chain joins TRBV20-1 to TRBJ2-7, with 14 bases aligning to TRBD2. This CDR3 has 13 amino acids. CDR1 is DFQATT and CDR2 is SNEGSKA in the germline V gene (reference sequence). V was pared by 6 bases and J by 6 bases, with 4 bases of the junction left unmatched. CDR3 nucleotides: TGCAGTGCGGGACTAGCGGGAGCGGGCGAGCAGTACTTC. Its translation: CSAGLAGAGEQYF.

This clonotype was counted between two and nine times. V gene TRBV6-1 combines with J gene TRBJ1-5; weak D call: TRBD1 (5 bases). V gave up 7 bases and J gave up 3 bases, with 10 bases separating them. The CDR3 is made up of 13 amino acids. The germline gives CDR1 MNHNS, CDR2 SASEGT. The CDR3 reads CASKDNFNQPQHF. For the CDR3, the DNA is TGTGCCAGCAAGGACAACTTCAATCAGCCCCAGCATTTT.

This clonotype was seen a handful of times. The V and J genes are TRBV18 and TRBJ2-3; TRBD2 agrees at 9 bases. With 2 bases clipped from V and 1 base from J, the junction kept 10 bases outside the gene matches. CDR3 length equals 18 residues. The germline gives CDR1 KGHSH, CDR2 LQKENI. The CDR3 sequence is CASSPKRLAGVRTDTQYF. Here the CDR3 DNA reads TGTGCCAGCTCACCAAAGCGGTTAGCGGGGGTTCGCACAGATACGCAGTATTTT.

The chain has TRBV11-2 and TRBJ2-1; 8 bases map to TRBD2. J lost 2 bases, V lost 5 bases, and 17 bases had no gene match. CDR3 size: 19 residues. Germline V CDR1 and CDR2: SGHAT, FQNNGV. DNA of the CDR3: TGTGCCAGCAGCCCACACGGACTAGCTCACCAGGGGACCTACAATGAGCAGTTCTTC. Its translation is CASSPHGLAHQGTYNEQFF.

As DNA, the CDR3 is TGTGCCACCAGCAGAGATGTCGGGGCCAAGGCCACTGAAGCTTTCTTT. Translating it yields CATSRDVGAKATEAFF. The V gene is TRBV15, the J gene TRBJ1-1, with D possibly matching TRBD1 (5 bases). CDR1 LNHNV and CDR2 YYDKDF come from the germline V gene (reference sequence). V lost 0 bases and J 4 bases, leaving 15 bases between the germline ends. The CDR3 sequence is 16 residues long.

This sequence joins TRBV20-1 and TRBJ2-7; D perhaps matches TRBD1 (5 bases). V lost 3 bases and J 3 bases, leaving 12 bases between the germline ends. The CDR3 loop spans 13 amino acids. Germline loops: CDR1 DFQATT, CDR2 SNEGSKA (reference sequence). CDR3 sequence reads: CSASQGVLYEQYF. The DNA of the CDR3 is TGCAGTGCTAGTCAAGGGGTTCTCTACGAGCAGTACTTC.

There are a few counts of this clonotype. V is TRBV20-1 and J is TRBJ2-3, with D maybe TRBD1 (7 bases). The V and J ends lost 6 bases and 2 bases respectively, with 15 bases between them. CDR1 and CDR2 (germline): DFQATT, SNEGSKA (reference sequence). This CDR3 spans 14 amino acids. The chain's CDR3 is CSAVDRDFTDTQYF. In DNA, the CDR3 is TGCAGTGCGGTCGACAGGGACTTCACAGATACGCAGTATTTT.

In its sample, this clonotype was seen once. This chain connects TRBV12-3 or TRBV12-4 to TRBJ1-2, with 11 bases fitting TRBD1. The CDR3 length is 14 residues. With V trimmed by 3 bases and J by 8 bases, 5 bases remained unmatched. The CDR3 DNA is TGTGCCAGCAGTTTTATGGACAGGGGGCGCGGCTACACCTTC. This encodes CASSFMDRGRGYTF.

In this sample, this clonotype turned up a few times. The chain uses TRBV3-1 and TRBJ1-2, with D unclear. The germline gives CDR1 LGHDT, CDR2 YNNKEL (reference sequence). Trimming took 3 bases from V and 4 from J, leaving 6 bases between them. The CDR3 loop spans 12 amino acids. The CDR3 DNA reads as TGTGCCAGCAGCCAGAACGTCTATGGCTACACCTTC. This encodes CASSQNVYGYTF.

CDR3 residues: CASKRQGQGVSNQPQHF. The CDR3 DNA reads TGTGCCAGCAAGCGACAAGGACAGGGGGTTAGCAATCAGCCCCAGCATTTT. This sequence joins TRBV6-1 and TRBJ1-5, with 10 bases matching TRBD1. The V and J ends lost 7 bases and 0 bases, in that order; junction bases with no gene match: 9. The CDR3 is 17 amino acids. Germline V gives CDR1 MNHNS, CDR2 SASEGT.

This chain links TRBV10-3 with TRBJ2-7; 11 nucleotides align to TRBD1. V lost 11 bases and J lost 5; bases outside the gene matches: 8. The CDR3 consists of 13 residues. In germline, CDR1 is ENHRY, CDR2 SYGVKD. CDR3 coding DNA: TGTGCCTCGTGGACAGGGGGCTTCCACGAGCAGTACTTC. Amino acid sequence: CASWTGGFHEQYF.

The rearrangement links TRBV19 to TRBJ2-1; 10 bases map to TRBD2. The CDR3 consists of 16 residues. V lost 4 bases and J lost 2; bases outside the gene matches: 5. Germline lookup yields CDR1 LNHDA and CDR2 SQIVND (reference sequence). CDR3 nucleotides: TGTGCCAGTAGTACAGGAAGCGGGAGGGCCTACAATGAGCAGTTCTTC. Translating gives CASSTGSGRAYNEQFF.

This clonotype has only a few counts. The chain uses TRBV24-1 and TRBJ2-2; perhaps TRBD2 as D (5 bases). Trimming took 9 bases from V and 4 from J, leaving 17 bases between them. The CDR3 has 15 residues. CDR1 is KGHDR and CDR2 is SFDVKD in the germline V gene. DNA of the CDR3: TGTGCCACCGGTATAGCAGCGGTCCCCACCGGGGAGCTGTTTTTT. This gives the protein CATGIAAVPTGELFF.

The chain carries TRBV6-5 and TRBJ2-2; weak D call: TRBD1 (6 bases). The CDR3 length is 14 residues. CDR1 and CDR2 (germline): MNHEY, SVGAGI. With 4 bases removed from V and 4 bases from J, the gap between germline ends came to 10 bases. Written as DNA, the CDR3 is TGTGCCAGCAGTTCCGGACAGCCCACCGGGGAGCTGTTTTTT. The encoded protein is CASSSGQPTGELFF.

V is TRBV10-3 and J is TRBJ2-7; D is perhaps TRBD1 (6 bases). CDR1 is ENHRY and CDR2 is SYGVKD in the germline V gene. V gave up 6 bases and J gave up 6 bases, with 15 bases separating them. The CDR3 runs to 13 residues. CDR3 DNA: TGTGCCATCAGCCTACTACAGGGTCGCGAGCAGTACGTC. Residues: CAISLLQGREQYV.

The chain joins TRBV11-2 to TRBJ2-7; no clear D gene. V lost 3 bases and J lost 7, with 13 bases in between. There are 13 residues in the CDR3. Per germline, CDR1 SGHAT and CDR2 FQNNGV. The CDR3 region has the DNA TGTGCCAGCAGCTTTGGGGTGGTCGGGGAGCAGTACGTC. It specifies CASSFGVVGEQYV.

This clonotype was seen a few times. The chain employs TRBV3-1 and TRBJ1-1; 10 bases agree with TRBD1. V shed 2 bases, J shed 1 base, and the junction held 7 bases outside the gene matches. There are 17 residues in the CDR3. Germline assignment: CDR1 LGHDT and CDR2 YNNKEL (reference sequence). The CDR3 region is CASSQRDRGPPNTEAFF. CDR3 bases: TGTGCCAGCAGCCAACGCGACAGGGGGCCACCGAACACTGAAGCTTTCTTT.

The chain recombines TRBV5-1 with TRBJ2-3, with 9 nucleotides matching TRBD2. With 4 bases clipped from V and 4 bases from J, the junction kept 1 base outside the gene matches. This CDR3 contains 13 residues. Germline V lookup: CDR1 SGHRS, CDR2 YFSETQ. The CDR3 coding sequence is TGCGCCAGCAGCGCGGGGGGGTCAGATACGCAGTATTTT. It specifies CASSAGGSDTQYF.

This clonotype was observed a few times. This sequence joins TRBV12-3 or TRBV12-4 and TRBJ2-2, with D tentatively TRBD1 or TRBD2 (5 bases each). V lost 6 bases and J lost 4, with 15 bases in between. CDR3 length: 15 amino acids. In DNA form, the CDR3 reads TGTGCCAGCAGATCCGGGACCCAAGGCACCGGGGAGCTGTTTTTT. The encoded protein is CASRSGTQGTGELFF.

The chain is built from TRBV5-1 and TRBJ2-5; 7 bases align to TRBD2. The trim removed 4 bases at V and 5 bases at J, leaving 11 bases unmatched. In germline, CDR1 is SGHRS, CDR2 YFSETQ. The CDR3 has 15 amino acids. The CDR3 sequence: CASSNANRGGETQYF. For the CDR3, the DNA is TGCGCCAGCAGCAATGCGAATAGGGGAGGGGAGACCCAGTACTTC.

This clonotype was counted many times. The chain combines TRBV12-3 or TRBV12-4 with TRBJ2-1; 8 nucleotides line up with TRBD2. The J segment lost 6 bases and the V segment lost 5 bases, leaving 12 bases of the junction unmatched. This CDR3 region has 16 residues. The CDR3 region has the DNA TGTGCCAGCAGTGGCCTCTCGACGGGAGGGATCAATGAGCAGTTCTTC. Its translation: CASSGLSTGGINEQFF.

The V gene is TRBV5-1, the J gene TRBJ2-2, with 10 bases matching TRBD2. This CDR3 region has 18 residues. J was trimmed by 5 bases and V by 0 bases; bases with no gene match: 10. CDR1 is SGHRS and CDR2 is YFSETQ in the germline V gene. The CDR3 is CASSLAFASGGPTGELFF. CDR3 nucleotides: TGCGCCAGCAGCTTGGCCTTCGCTAGCGGGGGACCTACCGGGGAGCTGTTTTTT.

In its sample, this clonotype was seen a few times. The chain is built from TRBV28 and TRBJ2-3; 8 nucleotides line up with TRBD2. Trimming cost V 4 bases and J 1 base; bases outside gene matches: 4. The germline V gene has CDR1 MDHEN and CDR2 SYDVKM. This CDR3 contains 15 residues. CDR3 residues: CASSSLADGTDTQYF. CDR3 DNA: TGTGCCAGCAGTTCACTAGCGGACGGCACAGATACGCAGTATTTT.

The CDR3 here is CASSLGEMELEQFF. The CDR3 nucleotides are TGTGCCAGCAGCTTAGGGGAGATGGAGCTTGAGCAGTTCTTC. V gene TRBV7-9 combines with J gene TRBJ2-1; tentative D call: TRBD2 (5 bases). V lost 1 base and J 9 bases, leaving 13 bases between the germline ends. Looked up from germline, CDR1 is SEHNR and CDR2 is FQNEAQ (reference sequence). The CDR3 consists of 14 residues. The whole variable domain, remainder taken from reference TRBV7-9 and TRBJ2-1, is DTGVSQNPRHKITKRGQNVTFRCDPISEHNRLYWYRQTLGQGPEFLTYFQNEAQLEKSRLLSDRFSAERPKGSFSTLEIQRTEQGDSAMYLCASSLGEMELEQFFGPGTRLTVL.

The chain couples TRBV20-1 to TRBJ2-5; 9 bases match TRBD2. The CDR3 contains 14 residues. The trim removed 4 bases at V and 5 bases at J, leaving 8 bases unmatched. The germline V gene encodes CDR1 DFQATT and CDR2 SNEGSKA (reference sequence). CDR3 in DNA: TGCAGTGCTAACTTAGCGGGAGTGGCGGAGACCCAGTACTTC. Translated, it gives CSANLAGVAETQYF.

This clonotype was counted a few times. V is TRBV2 and J is TRBJ1-4; a weak D match, TRBD1 (5 bases). There are 15 residues in the CDR3. In germline, CDR1 is SNHLY, CDR2 FYNNEI. Trimming stripped 1 base from V and 7 bases from J, with 13 bases between. Here the CDR3 DNA reads TGTGCCAGCAGTGAAGTAGCCAGGGCCGGTGAAAAACTGTTTTTT. This translates into CASSEVARAGEKLFF.